This T cell receptor (beta chain) was identified in a study of blood T cell repertoires in COVID-19. On the study more broadly: Whether acute or convalescent, the COVID-19 samples came from the United States, Italy and Spain.

The CDR3 length is 17 residues. CDR1 is MNHEY, CDR2 SVGEGT, per germline. V shed 2 bases and J 1 base; nucleotides not matched to a gene: 1. In the source study's methods: Nucleated cell number was recorded as an estimate derived from reference gene primer amplification. The table came from immunoSEQ multiplex PCR; TCRdb's copy has only in-frame clones and leaves some out. From that table come the V and J calls and clone size; the DNA was used to work out D and trimming. The sample has nearly 110,000 clones, about nine tenths seen once. This chain links TRBV6-2 or TRBV6-3 with TRBJ2-1; 14 positions match TRBD2. Sequencing input: peripheral blood. The clonotype comes from a man in his forties or fifties with active or convalescent COVID-19. Here the CDR3 DNA reads TGTGCCAGCAGTTACAGACTAGCGGGAGGGTCCTACAATGAGCAGTTCTTC. Protein: CASSYRLAGGSYNEQFF.